The clone carrying this TCR beta chain was detected ten times or more. Its antigen is as yet unknown. The sample comes from a study of metastatic and nonmetastatic thyroid tumors. General observations from the study: Significantly greater TCR beta diversity was reportedly found in malignant thyroid tumors than in benign nodules (in blood and tumor).

TCRdb reassembled clones from the PCR reads with MiXCR. The sample has approximately 34,000 clones, 16% seen once. V gave up 1 base and J gave up 9 bases; unmatched junction bases: 7. This CDR3 region has 15 residues. Patients were all untreated before their thyroid surgery. This sequence joins TRBV12-3 or TRBV12-4 and TRBJ2-1; the match to TRBD2 covers 9 bases. This sequence was found in a female donor with papillary thyroid cancer or a benign thyroid nodule (not recorded which). Some clones in this sample may be carry-over from other donors' samples. The sample consisted of blood. The CDR3 nucleotides are TGTGCCAGCAGTTTAGAGGGACTAGCATCGATTGAGCAGTTCTTC. It translates to CASSLEGLASIEQFF.